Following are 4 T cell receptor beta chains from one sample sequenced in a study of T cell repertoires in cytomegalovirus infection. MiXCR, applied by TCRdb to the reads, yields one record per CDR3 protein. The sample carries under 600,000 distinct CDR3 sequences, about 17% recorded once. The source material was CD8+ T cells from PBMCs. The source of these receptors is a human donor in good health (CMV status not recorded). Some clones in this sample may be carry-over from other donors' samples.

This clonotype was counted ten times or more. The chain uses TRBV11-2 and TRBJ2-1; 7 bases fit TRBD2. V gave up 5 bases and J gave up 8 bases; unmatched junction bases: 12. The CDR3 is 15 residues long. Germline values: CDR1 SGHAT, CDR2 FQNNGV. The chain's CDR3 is CASSPFGGEWDEQFF. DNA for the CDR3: TGTGCCAGCAGCCCTTTTGGGGGGGAATGGGATGAGCAGTTCTTC.

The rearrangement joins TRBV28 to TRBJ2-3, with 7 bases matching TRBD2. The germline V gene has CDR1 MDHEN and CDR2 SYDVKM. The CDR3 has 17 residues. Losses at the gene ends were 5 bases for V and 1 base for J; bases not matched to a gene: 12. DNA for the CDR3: TGTGCCAGCAGTACCCCCCGGGAGGTGGGCCGCACAGATACGCAGTATTTT. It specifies CASSTPREVGRTDTQYF.

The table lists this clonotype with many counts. CDR3 protein: CSVVGFGVRSYNEQFF. The CDR3 nucleotides read TGCAGCGTTGTCGGCTTCGGGGTGCGCTCCTACAATGAGCAGTTCTTC. This chain joins TRBV29-1 and TRBJ2-1; D perhaps matches TRBD2 (5 bases). This CDR3 contains 16 residues. The V end lost 4 bases, the J end lost 0 bases, and 16 bases lay between the germline ends. The germline V gene encodes CDR1 SQVTM and CDR2 ANQGSEA.

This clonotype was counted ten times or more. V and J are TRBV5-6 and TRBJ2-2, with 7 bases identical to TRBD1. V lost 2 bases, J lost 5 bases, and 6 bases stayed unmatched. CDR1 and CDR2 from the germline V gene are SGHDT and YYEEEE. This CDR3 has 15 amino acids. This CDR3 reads CASSFRQGRTGELFF. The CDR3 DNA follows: TGTGCCAGCAGCTTCCGACAGGGCCGGACCGGGGAGCTGTTTTTT.